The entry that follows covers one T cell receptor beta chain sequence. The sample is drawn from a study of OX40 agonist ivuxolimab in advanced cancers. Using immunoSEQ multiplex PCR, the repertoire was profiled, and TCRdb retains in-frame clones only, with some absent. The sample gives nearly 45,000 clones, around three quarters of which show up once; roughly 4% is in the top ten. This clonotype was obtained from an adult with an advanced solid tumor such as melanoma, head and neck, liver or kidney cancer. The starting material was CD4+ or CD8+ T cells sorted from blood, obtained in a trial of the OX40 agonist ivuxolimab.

This CDR3 is CASSFSGTGGHNEQFF. CDR3 coding DNA: TGTGCCAGTAGTTTTTCCGGGACTGGCGGTCACAATGAGCAGTTCTTC. The rearrangement uses TRBV19 and TRBJ2-1; a weak D match, TRBD2 (6 bases). Trimming took 5 bases from V and 5 from J, leaving 19 bases between them. The CDR3 is 16 amino acids. Germline CDR1 LNHDA, CDR2 SQIVND (reference sequence).